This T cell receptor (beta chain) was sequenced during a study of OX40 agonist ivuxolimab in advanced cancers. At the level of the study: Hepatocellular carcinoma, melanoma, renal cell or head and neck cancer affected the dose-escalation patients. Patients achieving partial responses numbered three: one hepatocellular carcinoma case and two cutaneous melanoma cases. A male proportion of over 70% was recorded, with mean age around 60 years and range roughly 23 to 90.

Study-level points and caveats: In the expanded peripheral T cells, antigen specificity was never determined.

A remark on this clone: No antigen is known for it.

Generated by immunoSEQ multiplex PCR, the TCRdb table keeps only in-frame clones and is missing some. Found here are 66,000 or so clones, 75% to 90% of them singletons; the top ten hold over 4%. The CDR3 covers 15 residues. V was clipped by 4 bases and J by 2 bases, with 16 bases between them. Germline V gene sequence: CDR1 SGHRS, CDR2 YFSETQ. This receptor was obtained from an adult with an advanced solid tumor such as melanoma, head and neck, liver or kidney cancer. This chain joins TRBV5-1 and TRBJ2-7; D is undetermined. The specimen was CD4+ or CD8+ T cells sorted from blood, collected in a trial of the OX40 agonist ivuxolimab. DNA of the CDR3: TGCGCCAGCAGCCCCACCCCAACAACCACCTACGAGCAGTACTTC. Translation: CASSPTPTTTYEQYF.